The TCR beta chain under discussion was sequenced for a study of regulatory T cells in long-lasting Graves disease. Time point reported: newly diagnosed GD, antithyroid drugs for less than 3 months. Isolated PBMC RNA provided the starting material for the TCR library. This clonotype was recorded only once. iRepertoire HTBI primers and Arm-PCR of CDR3 regions built TCR beta libraries. TCRdb reanalysed the multiplex PCR reads using MiXCR and keeps one entry per CDR3 protein. The sample lists approximately 560,000 distinct CDR3 sequences; roughly a sixth were seen once. The CDR3 is 16 amino acids. Between the trimmed V and J ends, which lost 2 bases and 0 bases, there was a span of 11 bases. The V gene's germline CDR1 is LNHDA and CDR2 SQIVND (reference sequence). The sample also formed part of further work on T cells in Graves' hyperthyroidism and ophthalmopathy. That source notes: Orbital computed tomography, thyroid ultrasound, serum thyroxine and TRAb, and clinical symptoms together informed the diagnoses.

The J gene is TRBJ1-5, the V gene TRBV19, with no clear D. This TCR was sampled from a man aged 18 to 29 with Graves disease. The specimen was peripheral blood mononuclear cells (PBMCs), collected at new diagnosis, from a patient treated with antithyroid drugs. The CDR3 reads CASSIRGQPSNQPQHF. As DNA, the CDR3 is TGTGCCAGTAGTATACGGGGTCAGCCTAGCAATCAGCCCCAGCATTTT.